This is a list of T cell receptor beta chains from one sample in a study of identical twins. TCRdb redid the calling of the 5' RACE reads with MiXCR, one entry per CDR3 protein. Among fewer than 550,000 distinct CDR3 sequences listed, around 15% were seen once. These data were also filed under a second study, of yellow fever vaccine responses in identical twins.

Sequencing was done on a sample of CD4+ T cells sorted from blood. These receptors originate from a woman younger than 30 in good health. CDR3s include the opening cysteine and the closing phenylalanine or tryptophan. Fields, in order: clone size, V gene, CDR3 length, D gene, J gene, CDR3 DNA, CDR3 protein. A D gene is named only where the DNA matches it firmly. Expanded clones get a size class; other rows say once, few or many, or leave the size out.

.	TRBV15	16	.	TRBJ2-1	TGTGCCACCAGCAGAGAAGGGTCGGGATCGTACAATGAGCAGTTCTTC	CATSREGSGSYNEQFF
few	TRBV5-1	14	TRBD2	TRBJ2-1	TGCGCCAGCAGCGATCCGACTAGCGTCAATGAGCAGTTCTTC	CASSDPTSVNEQFF
few	TRBV2	13	TRBD2	TRBJ2-1	TGTGCCAGCACCCTAGCGGGGGCTAGTGAGCAGTTCTTC	CASTLAGASEQFF
.	TRBV24-1	14	.	TRBJ2-5	TGTGCCACCAGTGACCGCCAGGCACAAGAGACCCAGTACTTC	CATSDRQAQETQYF
few	TRBV6-1	13	.	TRBJ1-5	TGTGCCAGCAGTGGGCGGGGCGGTCAGCCCCAGCATTTT	CASSGRGGQPQHF
.	TRBV20-1	14	.	TRBJ2-7	TGCAGTGCCCAGATCCCAGGGCTCCTCTACGAGCAGTACTTC	CSAQIPGLLYEQYF
.	TRBV5-1	12	.	TRBJ2-5	TGCGCCAGCAGCTCCGGACCGGAGACCCAGTACTTC	CASSSGPETQYF
.	TRBV7-9	16	.	TRBJ2-3	TGTGCCAGCAGCTTAGGGCTGACTCGTGGCACAGATACGCAGTATTTT	CASSLGLTRGTDTQYF
few	TRBV28	15	.	TRBJ1-5	TGTGCCAGCAGTCCCCCCCAGTATAGCAATCAGCCCCAGCATTTT	CASSPPQYSNQPQHF
.	TRBV11-2	16	TRBD2	TRBJ2-1	TGTGCCAGCAGCCCGGTGCCGGGACTAGTGAAAAATGAGCAGTTCTTC	CASSPVPGLVKNEQFF
.	TRBV11-3	13	TRBD1	TRBJ1-1	TGTGCCAGCAGCTGGGGCAGGGGGTACGAAGCTTTCTTT	CASSWGRGYEAFF
.	TRBV20-1	17	.	TRBJ2-1	TGCAGTGCTAGAACACTAGGAGGGGGGTTCTTATACAATGAGCAGTTCTTC	CSARTLGGGFLYNEQFF
.	TRBV14	15	TRBD1	TRBJ2-5	TGTGCCAGCAGCCAAGTGTGGGGACAGCAAGAGACCCAGTACTTC	CASSQVWGQQETQYF
few	TRBV12-3/TRBV12-4	17	.	TRBJ2-2	TGTGCCAGCAGTTTAGTAGGGCAACGTGCGTTAATCGGGGAGCTGTTTTTT	CASSLVGQRALIGELFF
.	TRBV2	16	.	TRBJ2-1	TGTGCCAGCAGTGAAAATCCCGGGGTACCCTACAATGAGCAGTTCTTC	CASSENPGVPYNEQFF
many	TRBV24-1	17	.	TRBJ2-3	TGTGCCACCAGTGACGCCCCGGCAGGAGGCGGCACAGATACGCAGTATTTT	CATSDAPAGGGTDTQYF
.	TRBV6-1	13	.	TRBJ2-5	TGTGCCAGCAGTGGGACTACCAAGTCGACCCAGTACTTC	CASSGTTKSTQYF
.	TRBV11-2	14	.	TRBJ2-2	TGTGCCAGCAGCACATACTGGGACACCGGGGAGCTGTTTTTT	CASSTYWDTGELFF
.	TRBV18	16	.	TRBJ2-2	TGTGCCAGCTCACCACTCCCCGGACTCAACACCGGGGAGCTGTTTTTT	CASSPLPGLNTGELFF
few	TRBV29-1	15	TRBD2	TRBJ2-3	TGCAGCGTTGACTTATCAGCGGGGAGCACAGATACGCAGTATTTT	CSVDLSAGSTDTQYF
many	TRBV9	16	TRBD2	TRBJ2-2	TGTGCCAGCAGCGCCTATAGCGGGAGGAACACCGGGGAGCTGTTTTTT	CASSAYSGRNTGELFF
few	TRBV6-1	14	TRBD1	TRBJ2-2	TGTGCCAGCAGATTGACAGGGGGAACCGGGGAGCTGTTTTTT	CASRLTGGTGELFF
.	TRBV29-1	11	.	TRBJ1-2	TGCAGCGTTTGGGCTGAGGGTGGCTACACCTTC	CSVWAEGGYTF
.	TRBV7-2	15	.	TRBJ2-3	TGTGCCAGCAGTCCTGGACCTGGTCGAACAGATACGCAGTATTTT	CASSPGPGRTDTQYF
many	TRBV10-3	18	TRBD2	TRBJ2-7	TGTGCCATCAGTGAGTCCCGGACTAGCCAAGCGACTACTGGAGAGCAGTACTTC	CAISESRTSQATTGEQYF
.	TRBV25-1	17	TRBD2	TRBJ2-1	TGTGCCAGCAGTGCTGCTAGCGGGAGGCCCCCCTACAATGAGCAGTTCTTC	CASSAASGRPPYNEQFF
.	TRBV5-6	14	TRBD1	TRBJ1-2	TGTGCCAGCAGCGGAGGGACAGCCAGCTATGGCTACACCTTC	CASSGGTASYGYTF
.	TRBV12-3/TRBV12-4	13	.	TRBJ2-1	TGTGCCAGCAGCTTGCAAAGGGCCAATGAGCAGTTCTTC	CASSLQRANEQFF
few	TRBV6-1	17	.	TRBJ2-2	TGTGCCAGCAGTGAAACCCAGGGTCCCCCGAACACCGGGGAGCTGTTTTTT	CASSETQGPPNTGELFF
few	TRBV28	12	.	TRBJ2-5	TGTGCCAGCAGTTTATATGGAGAGACCCAGTACTTC	CASSLYGETQYF
.	TRBV20-1	15	TRBD2	TRBJ2-7	TGCAGTGCTAGTCGGCTAGCGGGAGGTTTGTACGAGCAGTACTTC	CSASRLAGGLYEQYF
few	TRBV4-2	18	.	TRBJ2-5	TGTGCCAGCAGCCAAGTGTCCCTTAGCGACCGGGCGTGGGAGACCCAGTACTTC	CASSQVSLSDRAWETQYF
.	TRBV2	12	.	TRBJ2-7	TGTGCCAGCAGTGAACAGCCATACGAGCAGTACTTC	CASSEQPYEQYF
many	TRBV20-1	12	.	TRBJ2-3	TGCAGTGCTAGAGGTAGCGCAGATACGCAGTATTTT	CSARGSADTQYF
.	TRBV12-3/TRBV12-4	15	.	TRBJ1-6	TGTGCCAGCAGTTTCGAGACAGGCGGGAATTCACCCCTCCACTTT	CASSFETGGNSPLHF
few	TRBV4-2	16	.	TRBJ2-7	TGTGCCAGCAGCCACATGACGAGCGCAGAGACCTACGAGCAGTACTTC	CASSHMTSAETYEQYF
few	TRBV11-2	15	.	TRBJ1-4	TGTGCCAGCAGCTTAGCGGGCTCAACTAATGAAAAACTGTTTTTT	CASSLAGSTNEKLFF
few	TRBV10-3	11	.	TRBJ2-5	TGTGCCATCAGTGATGGGGAGACCCAGTACTTC	CAISDGETQYF
.	TRBV7-2	13	.	TRBJ1-1	TGTGCCAGCAGCCTAGGGGAGGGGGGGAAAGCTTTCTTT	CASSLGEGGKAFF
.	TRBV5-1	18	.	TRBJ2-1	TGCGCCAGCAGCTTGTGGTTAGGCCAAACGAGCTCCTACAATGAGCAGTTCTTC	CASSLWLGQTSSYNEQFF
.	TRBV4-2	16	.	TRBJ1-1	TGTGCCAGCAGCCAAGATTCCGGGGGGAGGACCACTGAAGCTTTCTTT	CASSQDSGGRTTEAFF
.	TRBV5-1	14	.	TRBJ2-2	TGCGCCAGCAACCAGGACAGGAACACCGGGGAGCTGTTTTTT	CASNQDRNTGELFF